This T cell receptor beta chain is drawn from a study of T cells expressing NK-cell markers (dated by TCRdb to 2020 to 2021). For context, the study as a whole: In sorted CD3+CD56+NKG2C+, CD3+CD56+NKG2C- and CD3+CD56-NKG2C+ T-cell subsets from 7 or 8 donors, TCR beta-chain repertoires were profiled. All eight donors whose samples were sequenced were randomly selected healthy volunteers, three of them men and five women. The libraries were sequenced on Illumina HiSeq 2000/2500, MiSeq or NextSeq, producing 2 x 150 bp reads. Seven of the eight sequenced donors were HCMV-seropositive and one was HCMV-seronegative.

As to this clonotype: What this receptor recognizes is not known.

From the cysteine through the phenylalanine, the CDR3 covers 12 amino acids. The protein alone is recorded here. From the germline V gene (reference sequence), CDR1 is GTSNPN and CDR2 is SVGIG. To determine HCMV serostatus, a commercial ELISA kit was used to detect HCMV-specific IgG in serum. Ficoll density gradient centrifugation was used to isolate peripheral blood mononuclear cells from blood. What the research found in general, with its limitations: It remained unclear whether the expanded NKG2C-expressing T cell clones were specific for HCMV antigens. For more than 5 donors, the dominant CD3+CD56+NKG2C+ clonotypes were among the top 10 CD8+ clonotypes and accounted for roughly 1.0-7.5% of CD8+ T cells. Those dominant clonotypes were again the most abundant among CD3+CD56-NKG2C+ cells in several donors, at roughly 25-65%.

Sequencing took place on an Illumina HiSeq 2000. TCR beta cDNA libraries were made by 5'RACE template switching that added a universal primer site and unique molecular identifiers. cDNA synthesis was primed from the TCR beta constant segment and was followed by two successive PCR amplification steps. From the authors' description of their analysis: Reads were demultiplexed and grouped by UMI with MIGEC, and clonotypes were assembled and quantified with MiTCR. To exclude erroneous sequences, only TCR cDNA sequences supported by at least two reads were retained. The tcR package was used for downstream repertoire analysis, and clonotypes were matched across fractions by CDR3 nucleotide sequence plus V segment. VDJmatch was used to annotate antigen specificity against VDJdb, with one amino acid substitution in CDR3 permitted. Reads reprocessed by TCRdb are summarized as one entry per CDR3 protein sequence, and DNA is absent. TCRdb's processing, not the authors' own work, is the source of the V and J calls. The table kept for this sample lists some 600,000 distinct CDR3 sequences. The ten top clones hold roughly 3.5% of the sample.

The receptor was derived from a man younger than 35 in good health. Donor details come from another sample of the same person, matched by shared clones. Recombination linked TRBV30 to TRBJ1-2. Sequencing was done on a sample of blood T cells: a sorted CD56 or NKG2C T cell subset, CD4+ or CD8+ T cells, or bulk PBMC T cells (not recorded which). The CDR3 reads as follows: CAWSVSNYGYTF.